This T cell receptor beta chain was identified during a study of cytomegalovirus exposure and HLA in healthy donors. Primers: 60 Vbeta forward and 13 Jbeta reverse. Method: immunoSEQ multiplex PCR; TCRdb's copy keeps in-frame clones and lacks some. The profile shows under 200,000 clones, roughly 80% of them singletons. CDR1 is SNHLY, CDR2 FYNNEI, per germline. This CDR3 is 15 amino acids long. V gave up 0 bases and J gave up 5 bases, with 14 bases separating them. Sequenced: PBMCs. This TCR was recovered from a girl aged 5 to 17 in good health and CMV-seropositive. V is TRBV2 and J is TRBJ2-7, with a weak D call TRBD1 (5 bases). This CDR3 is CASSEARPGLNEQYF. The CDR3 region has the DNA TGTGCCAGCAGTGAAGCAAGACCAGGGTTAAACGAGCAGTACTTC.